This TCR beta chain originates from a study of blood T cell repertoires in COVID-19. Overall study context: Sources were T cells, B-cell-depleted T cells, or PBMCs; the material itself was cDNA or gDNA.

Original processing methods: It was from reference gene primer amplification that nucleated cell counts were estimated. Repertoires were generated with immunoSEQ multiplex PCR, while TCRdb's copy carries only in-frame clones and drops some. V and J calls plus clone size are reproduced from that table; the DNA served to infer D and trimming. The profile shows under 200,000 clones, about 74% of them singletons. This TCR derives from an elderly woman with acute or convalescent COVID-19. Sequencing was performed on peripheral blood.

The CDR3 DNA sequence: TGTGCCAGCAGCTTGGTAACTAGCGGGGGGACAGATACGCAGTATTTT. As protein: CASSLVTSGGTDTQYF. The gene calls are TRBV5-4 and TRBJ2-3; 12 bases are a match to TRBD2. The germline gives CDR1 SGHNT, CDR2 YYREEE (reference sequence). The CDR3 runs 16 residues. Losses at the gene ends were 0 bases for V and 3 bases for J; bases not matched to a gene: 2. The full variable domain, its missing parts supplied by reference TRBV5-4 and TRBJ2-3, is ETGVTQSPTHLIKTRGQQVTLRCSSQSGHNTVSWYQQALGQGPQFIFQYYREEENGRGNFPPRFSGLQFPNYSSELNVNALELDDSALYLCASSLVTSGGTDTQYFGPGTRLTVL.